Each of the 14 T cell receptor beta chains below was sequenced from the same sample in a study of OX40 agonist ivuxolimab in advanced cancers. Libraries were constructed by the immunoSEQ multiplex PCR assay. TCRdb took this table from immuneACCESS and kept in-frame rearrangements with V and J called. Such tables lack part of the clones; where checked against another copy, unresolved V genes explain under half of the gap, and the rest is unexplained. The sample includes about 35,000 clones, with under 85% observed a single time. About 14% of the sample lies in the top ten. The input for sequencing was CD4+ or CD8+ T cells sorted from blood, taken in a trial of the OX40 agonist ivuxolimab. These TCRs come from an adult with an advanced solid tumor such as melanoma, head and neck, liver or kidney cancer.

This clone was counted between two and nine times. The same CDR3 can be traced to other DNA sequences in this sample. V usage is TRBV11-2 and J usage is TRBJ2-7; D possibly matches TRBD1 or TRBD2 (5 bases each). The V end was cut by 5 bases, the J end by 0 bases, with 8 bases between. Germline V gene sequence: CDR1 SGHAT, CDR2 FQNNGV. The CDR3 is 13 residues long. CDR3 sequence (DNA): TGTGCCAGCAGCCCCGGGACCTCCTACGAGCAGTACTTC. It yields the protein CASSPGTSYEQYF.

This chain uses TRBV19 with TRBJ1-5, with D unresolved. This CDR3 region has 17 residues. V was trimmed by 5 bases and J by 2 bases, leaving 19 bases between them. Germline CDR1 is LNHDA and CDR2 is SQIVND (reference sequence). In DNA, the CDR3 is TGTGCCAGTAGTCTCCACACAAGGCCCGGGGGCAATCAGCCCCAGCATTTT. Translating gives CASSLHTRPGGNQPQHF.

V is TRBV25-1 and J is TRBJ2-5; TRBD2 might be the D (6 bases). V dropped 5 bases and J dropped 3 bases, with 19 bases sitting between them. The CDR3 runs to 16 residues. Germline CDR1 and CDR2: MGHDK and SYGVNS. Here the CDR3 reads CASSRGLINPKETQYF. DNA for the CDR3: TGTGCCAGCAGTAGGGGACTTATAAACCCTAAAGAGACCCAGTACTTC.

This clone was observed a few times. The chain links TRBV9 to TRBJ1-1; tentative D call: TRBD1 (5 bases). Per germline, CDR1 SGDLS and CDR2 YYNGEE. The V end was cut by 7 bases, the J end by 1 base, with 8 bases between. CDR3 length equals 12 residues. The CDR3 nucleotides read TGTGCCAGCGTGGGGGGGAACACTGAAGCTTTCTTT. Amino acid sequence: CASVGGNTEAFF.

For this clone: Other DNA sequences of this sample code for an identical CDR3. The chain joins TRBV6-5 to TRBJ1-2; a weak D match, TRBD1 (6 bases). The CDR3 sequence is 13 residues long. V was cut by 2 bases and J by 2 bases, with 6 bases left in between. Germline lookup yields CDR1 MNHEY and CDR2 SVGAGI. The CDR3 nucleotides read TGTGCCAGCAGTTACGACAGGAACTATGGCTACACCTTC. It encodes CASSYDRNYGYTF.

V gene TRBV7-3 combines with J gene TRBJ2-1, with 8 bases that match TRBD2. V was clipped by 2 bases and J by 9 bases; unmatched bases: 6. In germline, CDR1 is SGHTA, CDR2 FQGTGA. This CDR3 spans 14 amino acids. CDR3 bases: TGTGCCAGCAGCTTAGGCGGGGGGCAGGTTGAGCAGTTCTTC. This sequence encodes CASSLGGGQVEQFF.

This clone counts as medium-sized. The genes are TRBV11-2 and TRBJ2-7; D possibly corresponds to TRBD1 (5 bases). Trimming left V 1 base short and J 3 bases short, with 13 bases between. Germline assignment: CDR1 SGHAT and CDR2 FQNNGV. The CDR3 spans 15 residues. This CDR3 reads CASSLAPGQNYEQYF. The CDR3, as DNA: TGTGCCAGCAGCTTAGCACCAGGACAAAACTACGAGCAGTACTTC.

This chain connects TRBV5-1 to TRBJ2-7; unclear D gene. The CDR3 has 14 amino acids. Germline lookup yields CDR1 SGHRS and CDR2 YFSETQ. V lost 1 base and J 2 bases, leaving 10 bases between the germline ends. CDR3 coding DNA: TGCGCCAGCAGCTTGATAGGCGGAACCTACGAGCAGTACTTC. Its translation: CASSLIGGTYEQYF. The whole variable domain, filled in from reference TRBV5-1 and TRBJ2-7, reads KAGVTQTPRYLIKTRGQQVTLSCSPISGHRSVSWYQQTPGQGLQFLFEYFSETQRNKGNFPGRFSGRQFSNSRSEMNVSTLELGDSALYLCASSLIGGTYEQYFGPGTRLTVT.

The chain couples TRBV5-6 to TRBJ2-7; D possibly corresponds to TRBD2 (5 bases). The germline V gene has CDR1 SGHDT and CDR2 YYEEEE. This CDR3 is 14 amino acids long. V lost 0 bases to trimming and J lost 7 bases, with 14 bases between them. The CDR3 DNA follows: TGTGCCAGCAGCTTGGCCTTGGATTCGGGGGAGCAGTACTTC. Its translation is CASSLALDSGEQYF.

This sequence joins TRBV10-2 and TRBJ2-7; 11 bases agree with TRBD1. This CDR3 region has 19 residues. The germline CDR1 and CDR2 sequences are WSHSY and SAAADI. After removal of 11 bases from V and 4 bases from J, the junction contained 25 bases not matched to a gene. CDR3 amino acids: CAESWLWGQGEATLYEQYF. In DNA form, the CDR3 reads TGCGCCGAGAGTTGGTTGTGGGGACAGGGGGAAGCGACTCTATACGAGCAGTACTTC.

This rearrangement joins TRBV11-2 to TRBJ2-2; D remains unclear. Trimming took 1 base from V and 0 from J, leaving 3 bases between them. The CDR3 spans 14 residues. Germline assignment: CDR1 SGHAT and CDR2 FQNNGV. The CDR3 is CASSLGANTGELFF. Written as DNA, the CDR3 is TGTGCCAGCAGCTTAGGCGCGAACACCGGGGAGCTGTTTTTT.

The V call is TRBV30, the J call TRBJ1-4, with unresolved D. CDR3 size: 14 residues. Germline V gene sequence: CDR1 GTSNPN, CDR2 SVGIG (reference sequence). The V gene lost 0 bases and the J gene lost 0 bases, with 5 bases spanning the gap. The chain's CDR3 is CAWSVEATNEKLFF. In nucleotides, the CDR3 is TGTGCCTGGAGTGTAGAAGCAACTAATGAAAAACTGTTTTTT.

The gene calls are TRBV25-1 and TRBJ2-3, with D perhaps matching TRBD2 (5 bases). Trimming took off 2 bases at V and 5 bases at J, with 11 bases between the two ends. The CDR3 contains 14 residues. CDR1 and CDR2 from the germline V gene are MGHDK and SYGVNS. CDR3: CASSEGGTGDTQYF. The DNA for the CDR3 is TGTGCCAGCAGTGAAGGAGGAACGGGAGATACGCAGTATTTT.

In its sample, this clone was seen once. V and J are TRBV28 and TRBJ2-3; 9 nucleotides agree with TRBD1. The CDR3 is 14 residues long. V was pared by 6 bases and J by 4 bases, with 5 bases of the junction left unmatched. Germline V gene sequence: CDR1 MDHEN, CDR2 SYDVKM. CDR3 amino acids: CASSPRQGADTQYF. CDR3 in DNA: TGTGCCAGCAGCCCCCGACAGGGGGCAGATACGCAGTATTTT.